These 10 T cell receptor beta chains were sequenced from one sample in a study of identical twins. TCRdb reprocessed the 5' RACE reads via MiXCR and lists one record per CDR3 protein. This table holds around 490,000 distinct CDR3 sequences, 20% to 25% found once. These data are also associated with another study on yellow fever vaccine responses in identical twins.

Sequencing was done on a sample of CD4+ T cells sorted from blood. Receptor source: a woman between 18 and 29 years old in good health.

The chain is built from TRBV20-1 and TRBJ2-7, with 7 bases identical to TRBD2. Germline V gene sequence: CDR1 DFQATT, CDR2 SNEGSKA (reference sequence). The CDR3 sequence is 14 residues long. The V and J ends lost 2 bases and 4 bases, in that order; junction bases with no gene match: 8. In DNA form, the CDR3 reads TGCAGTGCTAGACAAAAGGGCGGGGGTTACGAGCAGTACTTC. Translation: CSARQKGGGYEQYF.

This clonotype has only a few counts. The chain links TRBV28 to TRBJ1-5; weak D call: TRBD1 (5 bases). This CDR3 has 13 residues. Trimming removed 7 bases at V and 3 bases at J, with 10 bases between. Germline V CDR1 and CDR2: MDHEN, SYDVKM. In nucleotides, the CDR3 is TGTGCCAGCACAGGGCTTTTCAATCAGCCCCAGCATTTT. This codes for CASTGLFNQPQHF.

The CDR3 DNA sequence: TGTGCCAGCAGCCTAAAAAGGGACTATTACAATGAGCAGTTCTTC. It is translated as CASSLKRDYYNEQFF. The V gene is TRBV7-6, the J gene TRBJ2-1, with 7 bases aligning to TRBD2. This CDR3 contains 15 residues. Germline trimming cut 5 bases from V and 4 bases from J; bases unmatched to any gene: 8. Germline CDR1 reads SGHVS; CDR2 reads FNYEAQ.

The J gene is TRBJ2-7, the V gene TRBV12-3 or TRBV12-4; 8 nucleotides align to TRBD1. V trimming: 5 bases; J trimming: 5 bases; junction bases outside the gene matches: 11. This CDR3 is 15 amino acids long. CDR3: CASSPGTGQQHEQYF. As DNA, the CDR3 is TGTGCCAGCAGTCCAGGGACAGGCCAACAACACGAGCAGTACTTC.

This clonotype was detected a few times. This chain connects TRBV11-3 to TRBJ1-2; TRBD1 might be the D (5 bases). Germline V gives CDR1 SGHNT, CDR2 YENEEA. The CDR3 contains 13 residues. V lost 5 bases to trimming and J lost 3 bases, with 10 bases between them. The CDR3: CASSPDSYYGYTF. CDR3 bases: TGTGCCAGCAGCCCAGACAGTTACTATGGCTACACCTTC. The whole variable domain, remainder taken from reference TRBV11-3 and TRBJ1-2, is EAGVVQSPRYKIIEKKQPVAFWCNPISGHNTLYWYLQNLGQGPELLIRYENEEAVDDSQLPKDRFSAERLKGVDSTLKIQPAELGDSAVYLCASSPDSYYGYTFGSGTRLTVV.

This sequence joins TRBV11-2 and TRBJ1-2, with D perhaps TRBD1 (5 bases). Trimming removed 8 bases from V and 2 bases from J, with 9 bases in between. Germline CDR1 SGHAT, CDR2 FQNNGV. This CDR3 spans 12 amino acids. The CDR3 DNA follows: TGTGCCAGCGCCAAGGGGAACTATGGCTACACCTTC. Translated, it gives CASAKGNYGYTF.

The chain employs TRBV10-3 and TRBJ2-1; 10 nucleotides align to TRBD2. Trimming at V came to 0 bases and at J to 4 bases, leaving 3 bases not matched to a gene. The CDR3 loop spans 16 amino acids. Per germline, CDR1 ENHRY and CDR2 SYGVKD. CDR3 amino acids: CAISESQLAGYNEQFF. The CDR3 DNA reads TGTGCCATCAGTGAGTCCCAACTAGCGGGGTACAATGAGCAGTTCTTC.

This clonotype was detected a few times. The rearrangement uses TRBV9 and TRBJ2-1; possible D gene TRBD1, 5 bases. V lost 0 bases and J 0 bases, leaving 7 bases between the germline ends. This CDR3 spans 15 amino acids. The V gene's germline CDR1 is SGDLS and CDR2 YYNGEE. The CDR3 spells CASSVGDSSYNEQFF. In DNA form, the CDR3 reads TGTGCCAGCAGCGTAGGTGACAGCTCCTACAATGAGCAGTTCTTC.

V is TRBV20-1 and J is TRBJ2-1; maybe TRBD1 (6 bases). Germline V gene lookup returns CDR1 DFQATT and CDR2 SNEGSKA (reference sequence). V shed 3 bases and J shed 2 bases, with 11 bases lying between them. This CDR3 contains 14 residues. Written as DNA, the CDR3 is TGCAGTGCTAGTAGGGGGAGAACCTACAATGAGCAGTTCTTC. Its protein is CSASRGRTYNEQFF.

This chain links TRBV7-9 with TRBJ1-2; 10 nucleotides align to TRBD1. The CDR3 has 18 residues. Germline V gene data show CDR1 as SEHNR and CDR2 as FQNEAQ (reference sequence). J gave up 4 bases and V 2 bases, and 13 bases lay outside the gene matches. The CDR3 region is CASSLHGQGVSGGYGYTF. DNA for the CDR3: TGTGCCAGCAGCTTACACGGACAGGGGGTATCAGGGGGCTATGGCTACACCTTC.